This T cell receptor (beta chain) was captured by sequencing in a study of blood T cell repertoires in COVID-19. Study details: Donors in the United States, Italy and Spain gave samples during acute or convalescent COVID-19.

Authors' methods: Reference gene primer amplification gave nucleated cell count estimates. Assay: immunoSEQ multiplex PCR; the TCRdb copy retains only in-frame clones and omits some. V, J and clone size were drawn from that table, and D and trimming were deduced from the DNA. The data show some 120,000 clones, roughly 85% seen once. The CDR3 contains 12 residues. Trimming removed 6 bases at V and 9 bases at J, with 13 bases between. Germline V lookup: CDR1 MNHEY, CDR2 SMNVEV (reference sequence). This TCR was sampled from a human donor in a cohort sampled during active COVID-19. The source material was peripheral blood. The rearrangement uses TRBV27 and TRBJ2-3, with D possibly being TRBD2 (6 bases). Here the CDR3 DNA reads TGTGCCAGCAGGTCGGGAGCATTCACGCAGTATTTT. Translation gives CASRSGAFTQYF.